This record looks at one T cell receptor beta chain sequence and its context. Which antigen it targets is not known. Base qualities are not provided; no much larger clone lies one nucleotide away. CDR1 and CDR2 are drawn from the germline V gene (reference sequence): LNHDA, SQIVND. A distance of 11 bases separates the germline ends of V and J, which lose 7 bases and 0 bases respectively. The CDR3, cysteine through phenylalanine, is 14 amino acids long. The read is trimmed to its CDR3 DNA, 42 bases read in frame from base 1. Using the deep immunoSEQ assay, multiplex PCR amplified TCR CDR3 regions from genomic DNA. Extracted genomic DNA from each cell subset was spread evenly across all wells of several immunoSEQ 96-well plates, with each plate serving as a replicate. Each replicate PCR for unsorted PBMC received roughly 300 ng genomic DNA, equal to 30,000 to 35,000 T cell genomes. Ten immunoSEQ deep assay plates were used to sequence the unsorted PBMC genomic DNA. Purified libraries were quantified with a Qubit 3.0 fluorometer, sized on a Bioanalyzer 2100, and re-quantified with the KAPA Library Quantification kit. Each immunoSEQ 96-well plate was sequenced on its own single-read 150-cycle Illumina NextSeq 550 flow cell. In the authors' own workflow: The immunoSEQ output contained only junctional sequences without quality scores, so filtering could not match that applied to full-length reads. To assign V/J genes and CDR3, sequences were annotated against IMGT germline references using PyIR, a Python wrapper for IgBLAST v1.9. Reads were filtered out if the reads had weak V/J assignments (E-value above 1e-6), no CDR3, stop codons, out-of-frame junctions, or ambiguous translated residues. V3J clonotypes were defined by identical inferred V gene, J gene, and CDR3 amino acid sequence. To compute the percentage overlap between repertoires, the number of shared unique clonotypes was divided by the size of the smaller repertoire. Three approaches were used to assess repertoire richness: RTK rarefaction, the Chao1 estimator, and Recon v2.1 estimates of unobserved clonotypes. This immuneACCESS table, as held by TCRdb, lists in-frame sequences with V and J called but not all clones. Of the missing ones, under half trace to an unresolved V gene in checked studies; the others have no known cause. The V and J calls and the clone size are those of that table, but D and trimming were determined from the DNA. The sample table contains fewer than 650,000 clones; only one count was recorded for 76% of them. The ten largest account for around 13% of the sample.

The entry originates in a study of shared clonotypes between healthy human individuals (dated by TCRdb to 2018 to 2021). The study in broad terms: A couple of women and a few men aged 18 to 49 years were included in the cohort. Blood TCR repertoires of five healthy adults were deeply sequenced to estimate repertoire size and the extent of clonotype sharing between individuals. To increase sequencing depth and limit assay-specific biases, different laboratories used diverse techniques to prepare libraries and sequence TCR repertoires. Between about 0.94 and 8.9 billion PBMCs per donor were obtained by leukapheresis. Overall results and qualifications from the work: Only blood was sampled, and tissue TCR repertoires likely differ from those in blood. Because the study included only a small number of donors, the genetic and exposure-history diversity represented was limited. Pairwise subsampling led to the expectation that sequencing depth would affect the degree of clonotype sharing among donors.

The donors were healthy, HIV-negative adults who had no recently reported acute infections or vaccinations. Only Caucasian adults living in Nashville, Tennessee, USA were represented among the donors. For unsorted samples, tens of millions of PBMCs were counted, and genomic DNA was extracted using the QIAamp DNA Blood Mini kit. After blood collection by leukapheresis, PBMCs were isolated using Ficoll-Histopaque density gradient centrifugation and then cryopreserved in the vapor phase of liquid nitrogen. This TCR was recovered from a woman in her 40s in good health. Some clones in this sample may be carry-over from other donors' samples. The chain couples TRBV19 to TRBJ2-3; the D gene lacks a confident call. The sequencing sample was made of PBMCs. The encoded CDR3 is CASTRAPSTDTQYF. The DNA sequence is TGTGCCAGTACTCGTGCGCCGAGCACAGATACGCAGTATTTT. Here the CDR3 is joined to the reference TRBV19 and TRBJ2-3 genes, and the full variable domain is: DGGITQSPKYLFRKEGQNVTLSCEQNLNHDAMYWYRQDPGQGLRLIYYSQIVNDFQKGDIAEGYSVSREKKESFPLTVTSAQKNPTAFYLCASTRAPSTDTQYFGPGTRLTVL.